Listed below are T cell receptor beta chains from one sample, sequenced in a study of blood T cell repertoires in COVID-19. The assay was immunoSEQ multiplex PCR, and TCRdb's table has in-frame clones only and misses some. The table has about 120,000 clones, over 75% seen once. Sequenced input: peripheral blood. Receptors originate from a man in his 60s with acute or convalescent COVID-19. The CDR3 runs from the conserved cysteine through the conserved F or W. D genes are given only for firm matches. Not every row has a clone size; where given, it reads once, few, many or a size class.

j_call	d_call	v_call	clone_size	cdr3_aa	cdr3_nt
TRBJ2-3	NA	TRBV28	NA	CASGQSDTQYF	TGTGCCAGCGGACAATCAGATACGCAGTATTTT
TRBJ2-7	NA	TRBV7-9	NA	CASSGVGRENYEQYF	TGTGCCAGCAGCGGCGTCGGACGGGAGAACTACGAGCAGTACTTC
TRBJ2-2	NA	TRBV5-4	NA	CASSGQPNTGELFF	TGTGCCAGCAGCGGGCAGCCGAACACCGGGGAGCTGTTTTTT
TRBJ2-2	TRBD1	TRBV7-9	NA	CASMTGLVTGELFF	TGTGCCAGCATGACAGGGCTGGTCACCGGGGAGCTGTTTTTT
TRBJ2-5	TRBD2	TRBV27	NA	CASSFTSGLGEETQYF	TGTGCCAGCAGTTTTACTAGCGGACTGGGGGAAGAGACCCAGTACTTC
TRBJ2-3	NA	TRBV28	NA	CASSQASGARGDTQYF	TGTGCCAGCAGCCAGGCTTCCGGGGCCCGGGGGGATACGCAGTATTTT
TRBJ2-7	TRBD1	TRBV5-4	once	CASSSATGTGNHEQYF	TGTGCCAGCAGCTCAGCTACCGGGACAGGGAACCACGAGCAGTACTTC
TRBJ2-1	TRBD1	TRBV27	NA	CASSRPGGGSYNEQFF	TGTGCCAGCAGTCGCCCAGGGGGCGGCTCCTACAATGAGCAGTTCTTC
TRBJ2-2	NA	TRBV5-4	once	CASSSDTGELFF	TGTGCCAGCAGCTCTGACACCGGGGAGCTGTTTTTT
TRBJ2-3	TRBD2	TRBV7-2	NA	CASSLAGGGQMKQYF	TGTGCCAGCAGCCTCGCCGGGGGGGGCCAGATGAAGCAGTATTTT
TRBJ2-1	TRBD1	TRBV7-9	NA	CASSSTGGGWNEQFF	TGTGCCAGCAGCTCGACAGGGGGAGGGTGGAATGAGCAGTTCTTC
TRBJ2-3	TRBD2	TRBV6-1	NA	CASSEGGGRGPADTQYF	TGTGCCAGCAGTGAAGGGGGCGGGAGAGGGCCCGCAGATACGCAGTATTTT
TRBJ2-5	NA	TRBV7-9	NA	CASSLGRRPKETQYF	TGTGCCAGCAGCTTAGGGCGCAGGCCCAAAGAGACCCAGTACTTC
TRBJ2-1	NA	TRBV9	NA	CASSGGLQSHNEQFF	TGTGCCAGCAGCGGGGGACTGCAATCACACAATGAGCAGTTCTTC
TRBJ2-7	TRBD2	TRBV2	NA	CASNGAGVYEQYF	TGTGCCAGCAATGGGGCGGGAGTCTACGAGCAGTACTTC
TRBJ1-6	NA	TRBV19	NA	CASSINREGGSPLHF	TGTGCCAGTAGTATCAACAGGGAGGGAGGATCACCCCTCCACTTT
TRBJ2-7	TRBD2	TRBV15	NA	CATSRAVLAGVSYEQYF	TGTGCCACCAGCAGGGCGGTTCTAGCGGGCGTATCTTACGAGCAGTACTTC
TRBJ1-2	NA	TRBV27	NA	CASSPREINYGYTF	TGTGCCAGCAGTCCTCGGGAGATTAACTATGGCTACACCTTC
TRBJ2-2	NA	TRBV15	once	CATSGGRGLELFF	TGTGCCACCAGCGGTGGAAGGGGTTTGGAGCTGTTTTTT
TRBJ2-1	NA	TRBV30	NA	CAWSLLMDEQFF	TGTGCCTGGAGCCTACTGATGGATGAGCAGTTCTTC
TRBJ2-1	TRBD1	TRBV3-1/TRBV3-2	NA	CASSQDRQGYNEQFF	TGTGCCAGCAGCCAGGACCGACAGGGGTACAATGAGCAGTTCTTC
TRBJ1-6	TRBD1	TRBV4-1	NA	CASSHYRGMDSPLHF	TGCGCCAGCAGCCATTACAGGGGTATGGATTCACCCCTCCACTTT
TRBJ2-7	TRBD2	TRBV7-2	NA	CASSSPGLATYEQYF	TGTGCCAGCAGCTCTCCGGGACTAGCGACCTACGAGCAGTACTTC
TRBJ2-6	NA	TRBV27	NA	CASSFQPDTFSGANVLTF	TGTGCCAGCAGTTTCCAGCCAGACACCTTCTCTGGGGCCAACGTCCTGACTTTC
TRBJ2-5	NA	TRBV5-8	NA	CASSLVGRETQYF	TGTGCCAGCAGCTTGGTTGGGAGGGAGACCCAGTACTTC
TRBJ2-1	NA	TRBV7-8	NA	CASSPSFGSLYEQFF	TGTGCCAGCAGCCCCTCATTCGGGAGCCTGTATGAGCAGTTCTTC
TRBJ2-1	TRBD2	TRBV7-6	NA	CASSLALADPEEQFF	TGTGCCAGCAGCTTAGCGCTAGCGGACCCTGAAGAGCAGTTCTTC
TRBJ1-1	TRBD1	TRBV6-2/TRBV6-3	once	CASSYPTGGPNTEAFF	TGTGCCAGCAGTTACCCGACAGGGGGCCCCAACACTGAAGCTTTCTTT
TRBJ2-7	TRBD1	TRBV18	once	CASSPARTGAGEQYF	TGTGCCAGCTCACCAGCTCGAACAGGGGCGGGCGAGCAGTACTTC
TRBJ1-1	TRBD1	TRBV19	NA	CASKTGYTEAFF	TGTGCCAGTAAGACAGGGTACACTGAAGCTTTCTTT
TRBJ2-1	TRBD2	TRBV24-1	few	CATSDFPREGRLPEQFF	TGTGCCACCAGTGATTTCCCACGGGAGGGCAGATTGCCTGAGCAGTTCTTC
TRBJ2-3	NA	TRBV28	NA	CASSYRVGKQYF	TGTGCCAGCAGCTACAGGGTGGGTAAGCAGTATTTT
TRBJ2-1	TRBD2	TRBV9	NA	CASSVGSGRSPEQFF	TGTGCCAGCAGCGTAGGGAGCGGGAGGTCCCCTGAGCAGTTCTTC
TRBJ2-3	TRBD1	TRBV14	NA	CASSLPGQGSTDTQYF	TGTGCCAGCAGTCTCCCGGGACAGGGGAGCACAGATACGCAGTATTTT